The 29 T cell receptor beta chains presented below share a single source sample, sequenced in a study of blood T cell repertoires in COVID-19. Generated by immunoSEQ multiplex PCR, the TCRdb table keeps only in-frame clones and is missing some. This repertoire shows approximately 250,000 clones, roughly 85% found once; its top ten account for around 10%. Material for sequencing was PBMCs or T cells enriched from blood (not recorded which). These receptor sequences come from a woman between 45 and 65 years old with acute COVID-19.

V is TRBV9 and J is TRBJ2-2; D unclear. The ends were cut back, 0 bases at V and 5 bases at J, with 5 bases in the middle. The CDR3 runs 13 residues. Germline V gene lookup returns CDR1 SGDLS and CDR2 YYNGEE. CDR3 nucleotides: TGTGCCAGCAGCGTAGCTCCGACCGGGGAGCTGTTTTTT. This sequence encodes CASSVAPTGELFF. The whole variable domain, remainder taken from reference TRBV9 and TRBJ2-2, is DSGVTQTPKHLITATGQRVTLRCSPRSGDLSVYWYQQSLDQGLQFLIQYYNGEERAKGNILERFSAQQFPDLHSELNLSSLELGDSALYFCASSVAPTGELFFGEGSRLTVL.

V usage is TRBV6-5 and J usage is TRBJ1-1; D is unclear. From germline, CDR1 is MNHEY and CDR2 SVGAGI. Between the trimmed V and J ends, which lost 7 bases and 7 bases, there was a span of 13 bases. CDR3 length: 12 residues. The CDR3 is CASIGVTNEAFF. CDR3 coding DNA: TGTGCCAGCATCGGGGTAACAAATGAAGCTTTCTTT.

The chain links TRBV2 to TRBJ1-1; 7 positions match TRBD1. The CDR3 contains 13 residues. The germline CDR1 and CDR2 sequences are SNHLY and FYNNEI. Trimming cost V 9 bases and J 3 bases; bases outside gene matches: 7. CDR3 DNA: TGTGCCAGATACCGGGACAGAGACACTGAAGCTTTCTTT. Protein: CARYRDRDTEAFF. Together with reference TRBV2 and TRBJ1-1, the CDR3 gives the full variable domain: EPEVTQTPSHQVTQMGQEVILRCVPISNHLYFYWYRQILGQKVEFLVSFYNNEISEKSEIFDDQFSVERPDGSNFTLKIRSTKLEDSAMYFCARYRDRDTEAFFGQGTRLTVV.

The rearrangement uses TRBV7-9 and TRBJ1-1, with 7 bases that match TRBD1. This CDR3 comprises 14 residues. Germline V gives CDR1 SEHNR, CDR2 FQNEAQ (reference sequence). V was clipped by 3 bases and J by 5 bases; unmatched bases: 6. CDR3 bases: TGTGCCAGCAGCTTCCCTCAGGGGGGTACTGAAGCTTTCTTT. It specifies CASSFPQGGTEAFF.

The gene calls are TRBV18 and TRBJ1-3, with 7 bases identical to TRBD1. CDR3 length: 17 amino acids. V gave up 2 bases and J gave up 0 bases; unmatched junction bases: 7. Germline CDR1 is KGHSH and CDR2 is LQKENI. CDR3 protein: CASSPRDSMTSGNTIYF. The DNA of the CDR3 is TGTGCCAGCTCACCAAGGGACAGTATGACCTCTGGAAACACCATATATTTT.

The chain joins TRBV2 to TRBJ1-1; possibly TRBD1 for D (5 bases). V lost 6 bases and J lost 1, with 9 bases in between. CDR1 and CDR2 (germline): SNHLY, FYNNEI. This CDR3 comprises 13 residues. Here the CDR3 reads CASRGGWNTEAFF. The CDR3 nucleotides read TGTGCCAGCAGGGGGGGATGGAACACTGAAGCTTTCTTT.

A single count supports this clone. This chain connects TRBV10-3 to TRBJ1-2; TRBD1 is a possible D gene (6 bases). V gave up 3 bases and J gave up 6 bases, with 11 bases separating them. CDR3 length: 13 amino acids. CDR1 is ENHRY, CDR2 SYGVKD, per germline. The CDR3 sequence is CAISDNQGNGYTF. The CDR3 DNA sequence: TGTGCCATCAGTGACAACCAGGGGAATGGCTACACCTTC.

V gene TRBV4-3 combines with J gene TRBJ1-4; D is uncertain. CDR3 length: 18 amino acids. Germline CDR1 LGHNA, CDR2 YSLEER. Trimming shortened V by 0 bases and J by 0 bases, and 14 bases separated the two germline ends. The CDR3 here is CASSQDSGIYATNEKLFF. For the CDR3, the DNA is TGCGCCAGCAGCCAAGATTCCGGGATATATGCAACTAATGAAAAACTGTTTTTT.

The J gene is TRBJ1-2, the V gene TRBV18, with 9 nucleotides matching TRBD1. Trimming removed 6 bases from V and 1 base from J; junction bases left unmatched: 9. The germline V gene encodes CDR1 KGHSH and CDR2 LQKENI. This CDR3 region has 16 residues. The CDR3 sequence: CASSPGQGRYNYGYTF. CDR3 sequence (DNA): TGTGCCAGCTCGCCCGGACAGGGGCGATATAACTATGGCTACACCTTC.

The rearrangement links TRBV4-3 to TRBJ2-3; 10 bases agree with TRBD2. The V gene end was trimmed by 1 base and the J gene end by 3 bases; junction bases not matched to a gene: 7. CDR1 is LGHNA and CDR2 is YSLEER in the germline V gene. This CDR3 is 17 amino acids long. The CDR3 loop reads CASSQAQRGGLTDTQYF. In nucleotides, the CDR3 is TGCGCCAGCAGCCAAGCCCAGCGGGGGGGCCTGACAGATACGCAGTATTTT.

This clone was seen just once. The chain links TRBV7-3 to TRBJ1-1; perhaps TRBD1 as D (5 bases). The germline V gene has CDR1 SGHTA and CDR2 FQGTGA. Between the trimmed V and J ends, which lost 4 bases and 1 base, there was a span of 10 bases. The CDR3 totals 14 residues. This CDR3 is CASSSLGENTEAFF. In DNA form, the CDR3 reads TGTGCCAGCAGCTCCTTAGGGGAGAACACTGAAGCTTTCTTT.

V and J are TRBV9 and TRBJ1-5; no clear D gene. V was shortened by 4 bases and J by 0 bases, with 8 bases between the two germline ends. The germline gives CDR1 SGDLS, CDR2 YYNGEE. The CDR3 spans 14 residues. The CDR3 spells CASSKGASNQPQHF. The DNA for the CDR3 is TGTGCCAGCAGCAAGGGAGCTAGCAATCAGCCCCAGCATTTT.

The J gene is TRBJ2-1, the V gene TRBV9; TRBD2 aligns across 8 bases. CDR3 size: 16 residues. The V and J ends lost 4 bases and 2 bases, in that order; junction bases with no gene match: 8. CDR1 is SGDLS and CDR2 is YYNGEE in the germline V gene. CDR3 sequence: CASSPRVSGAYNEQFF. Here the CDR3 DNA reads TGTGCCAGCAGCCCCCGGGTTAGCGGGGCCTACAATGAGCAGTTCTTC. Supplemented by reference TRBV9 and TRBJ2-1, the full variable domain reads DSGVTQTPKHLITATGQRVTLRCSPRSGDLSVYWYQQSLDQGLQFLIQYYNGEERAKGNILERFSAQQFPDLHSELNLSSLELGDSALYFCASSPRVSGAYNEQFFGPGTRLTVL.

The chain employs TRBV19 and TRBJ2-5, with TRBD2 matching over 12 bases. The ends lost 3 bases at V and 5 bases at J; junction bases unmatched: 4. Looked up from germline, CDR1 is LNHDA and CDR2 is SQIVND (reference sequence). The CDR3 has 15 amino acids. The CDR3 nucleotides read TGTGCCAGTAGTATGGCTAGCGGGGGGGATGAGACCCAGTACTTC. This sequence encodes CASSMASGGDETQYF. Filled out from reference TRBV19 and TRBJ2-5, the complete variable domain reads DGGITQSPKYLFRKEGQNVTLSCEQNLNHDAMYWYRQDPGQGLRLIYYSQIVNDFQKGDIAEGYSVSREKKESFPLTVTSAQKNPTAFYLCASSMASGGDETQYFGPGTRLLVL.

A note on this clone: This specimen includes other DNA sequences encoding the same CDR3. The chain uses TRBV30 and TRBJ2-3; D gene uncertain. CDR1 and CDR2 from the germline V gene are GTSNPN and SVGIG (reference sequence). V was trimmed by 0 bases and J by 0 bases, leaving 4 bases between them. The CDR3 contains 13 residues. CDR3 amino acids: CAWSVGSTDTQYF. The CDR3 DNA follows: TGTGCCTGGAGTGTCGGTAGCACAGATACGCAGTATTTT.

The chain has TRBV19 and TRBJ1-1; no definite D call. This CDR3 comprises 14 residues. V was pared by 7 bases and J by 1 base, with 13 bases between. The germline V gene encodes CDR1 LNHDA and CDR2 SQIVND (reference sequence). CDR3 bases: TGTGCCAGTACGATCGGGTCCGGGAACACTGAAGCTTTCTTT. It is translated as CASTIGSGNTEAFF.

CDR3 amino acids: CASSPRLRGTEAFF. Here the CDR3 DNA reads TGTGCCAGCAGCCCTCGTTTAAGGGGAACTGAAGCTTTCTTT. V is TRBV3-1 (or the pseudogene TRBV3-2) and J is TRBJ1-1, with a tentative D call TRBD1 (5 bases). Trimming took off 4 bases at V and 5 bases at J, with 14 bases between the two ends. From germline, CDR1 is LGHDT and CDR2 YNNKEL (reference sequence). The CDR3 runs to 14 residues.

This clone has just a few counts. V usage is TRBV7-8 and J usage is TRBJ2-7, with D possibly TRBD1 on 5 matching bases. Between the trimmed V and J ends, which lost 0 bases and 8 bases, there was a span of 23 bases. This CDR3 is 17 amino acids long. CDR1 is SGHVS and CDR2 is FQNEAQ in the germline V gene. The CDR3: CASSLARFRQNKNQQYF. CDR3 DNA sequence: TGTGCCAGCAGCTTAGCGCGGTTCCGACAGAACAAGAATCAGCAGTACTTC.

The CDR3 loop reads CASSLGTAGGEQFF. In DNA, the CDR3 is TGTGCCAGCAGCTTAGGGACGGCTGGAGGTGAGCAGTTCTTC. This chain links TRBV11-2 with TRBJ2-1; maybe TRBD2 (5 bases). This CDR3 is 14 amino acids long. V was shortened by 1 base and J by 9 bases, with 13 bases between the two germline ends. Germline CDR1 and CDR2: SGHAT and FQNNGV.

This chain uses TRBV5-4 with TRBJ1-1; D unclear. The CDR3 length is 14 residues. V was clipped by 1 base and J by 1 base, with 8 bases between them. Germline V gene data show CDR1 as SGHNT and CDR2 as YYREEE (reference sequence). CDR3 bases: TGTGCCAGCAGCTTGTCCAGTACGAACACTGAAGCTTTCTTT. Translation gives CASSLSSTNTEAFF.

The table lists this clone with a count of one. The J gene is TRBJ1-2, the V gene TRBV4-3; 7 bases align to TRBD1. CDR3 length equals 14 residues. V shed 0 bases and J 7 bases; nucleotides not matched to a gene: 5. Germline values: CDR1 LGHNA, CDR2 YSLEER. The CDR3 is CASSQEIGGGGYTF. In DNA form, the CDR3 reads TGCGCCAGCAGCCAAGAAATAGGGGGCGGTGGCTACACCTTC.

CDR3 region: CASSQSGTEAFF. DNA for the CDR3: TGTGCCAGCAGTCAATCGGGAACTGAAGCTTTCTTT. The rearrangement uses TRBV28 and TRBJ1-1, with D hard to call. Germline CDR1 and CDR2: MDHEN and SYDVKM. The CDR3 totals 12 residues. Between the trimmed V and J ends, which lost 5 bases and 5 bases, there was a span of 9 bases.

This chain joins TRBV18 and TRBJ1-1; D may be TRBD1 (5 bases). Germline V gives CDR1 KGHSH, CDR2 LQKENI. The CDR3 contains 15 residues. Trimming stripped 3 bases from V and 3 bases from J, with 14 bases between. The CDR3 here is CASSPTNGGDTEAFF. CDR3 DNA sequence: TGTGCCAGCTCACCTACAAATGGAGGGGACACTGAAGCTTTCTTT.

This clone has just one count. V usage is TRBV9 and J usage is TRBJ1-2; TRBD1 is a possible D gene (5 bases). There are 12 residues in the CDR3. With 3 bases removed from V and 5 bases from J, the gap between germline ends came to 8 bases. In germline, CDR1 is SGDLS, CDR2 YYNGEE. The CDR3 nucleotides read TGTGCCAGCAGCGCGGGACTTTATGGCTACACCTTC. Its protein is CASSAGLYGYTF.

This chain connects TRBV27 to TRBJ1-2; 8 bases align to TRBD1. The CDR3 spans 14 residues. Germline-derived CDR1 and CDR2 are MNHEY and SMNVEV (reference sequence). V was pared by 9 bases and J by 4 bases, with 10 bases of the junction left unmatched. The CDR3 reads CASALRDRTYGYTF. The DNA for the CDR3 is TGTGCCAGTGCTCTCCGGGACAGGACCTATGGCTACACCTTC.

The chain uses TRBV14 and TRBJ1-1, with 7 bases fitting TRBD1. V lost 2 bases, J lost 7 bases, and 10 bases stayed unmatched. This CDR3 spans 15 amino acids. Germline V CDR1 and CDR2: SGHDN, FVKESK. CDR3: CASSQNFGTASEAFF. The DNA for the CDR3 is TGTGCCAGCAGCCAAAATTTCGGGACAGCGAGTGAAGCTTTCTTT. Combining the CDR3 with reference TRBV14 and TRBJ1-1 gives the whole variable domain EAGVTQFPSHSVIEKGQTVTLRCDPISGHDNLYWYRRVMGKEIKFLLHFVKESKQDESGMPNNRFLAERTGGTYSTLKVQPAELEDSGVYFCASSQNFGTASEAFFGQGTRLTVV.

V is TRBV5-4 and J is TRBJ2-2, with D possibly being TRBD1 (5 bases). This CDR3 contains 17 residues. Trimming left V 6 bases short and J 3 bases short, with 21 bases between. Germline CDR1 reads SGHNT; CDR2 reads YYREEE (reference sequence). The CDR3 DNA sequence: TGTGCCAGCAACACCCGGCAGGGCAGGGTCGACACCGGGGAGCTGTTTTTT. Its translation is CASNTRQGRVDTGELFF.

This chain uses TRBV7-9 with TRBJ1-6; TRBD1 matches 8 bases. V shed 6 bases and J 6 bases; nucleotides not matched to a gene: 4. Germline lookup yields CDR1 SEHNR and CDR2 FQNEAQ (reference sequence). The CDR3 length is 14 residues. CDR3 region: CASRGTGGNSPLHF. DNA for the CDR3: TGTGCCAGCAGGGGGACAGGCGGTAATTCACCCCTCCACTTT.

This clone was seen just once. The rearrangement links TRBV4-3 to TRBJ1-2; 8 nucleotides match TRBD1. The V gene end was trimmed by 4 bases and the J gene end by 3 bases; junction bases not matched to a gene: 7. The germline CDR1 and CDR2 sequences are LGHNA and YSLEER. The CDR3 contains 15 residues. CDR3 DNA: TGCGCCAGCAGCCTGGACAGGGAACTACACTATGGCTACACCTTC. Its protein is CASSLDRELHYGYTF.